This passage covers 5 T cell receptor beta chains from one sample sequenced in a study of early T cells in non-severe SARS-CoV-2 infection. TCRdb reanalysed the 5' RACE reads using MiXCR and keeps one entry per CDR3 protein. Seen here are 55,000 to 85,000 distinct CDR3 sequences, roughly an eighth observed once, and the top ten hold 11% to 15%. Material: whole blood. The source of these receptors is an adult who was a healthcare worker with PCR-confirmed SARS-CoV-2 infection or an uninfected control (not recorded which).

This clonotype was counted many times. The chain combines TRBV30 with TRBJ1-5; D is perhaps TRBD1 (5 bases). Per the germline V gene, CDR1 is GTSNPN and CDR2 is SVGIG (reference sequence). The CDR3 covers 13 residues. The V end was cut by 5 bases, the J end by 6 bases, with 14 bases between. The CDR3 nucleotides read TGTGCCTGGGGGGGGTCTGCGAGTCAGCCCCAGCATTTT. Its protein is CAWGGSASQPQHF. The whole variable domain, remainder taken from reference TRBV30 and TRBJ1-5, is SQTIHQWPATLVQPVGSPLSLECTVEGTSNPNLYWYRQAAGRGLQLLFYSVGIGQISSEVPQNLSASRPQDRQFILSSKKLLLSDSGFYLCAWGGSASQPQHFGDGTRLSIL.

This clonotype was found a few times. The chain joins TRBV20-1 to TRBJ2-7, with a weak D call TRBD2 (5 bases). The CDR3 is 15 amino acids. The germline CDR1 and CDR2 sequences are DFQATT and SNEGSKA (reference sequence). Trimming took off 3 bases at V and 2 bases at J, with 17 bases between the two ends. In nucleotides, the CDR3 is TGCAGTGCTAGGGACGCGGAGGTCCTCCCCTACGAGCAGTACTTC. Encoded protein: CSARDAEVLPYEQYF.

At least ten counts were recorded for this clonotype. The chain couples TRBV20-1 to TRBJ1-4; no clear D. Between the trimmed V and J ends, which lost 0 bases and 7 bases, there was a span of 18 bases. From germline, CDR1 is DFQATT and CDR2 SNEGSKA (reference sequence). This CDR3 region has 16 residues. Here the CDR3 DNA reads TGCAGTGCTAGAGATCGTATAAGGCACCGAAGTGAAAAACTGTTTTTT. This sequence encodes CSARDRIRHRSEKLFF.

This chain uses TRBV29-1 with TRBJ1-1; TRBD1 might be the D (6 bases). V shed 7 bases and J shed 1 base, with 16 bases lying between them. CDR1 SQVTM and CDR2 ANQGSEA come from the germline V gene. The CDR3 contains 14 residues. CDR3 sequence: CSASFSGANTEAFF. In DNA, the CDR3 is TGCAGCGCATCATTCTCAGGGGCGAACACTGAAGCTTTCTTT.

The chain carries TRBV15 and TRBJ1-1; D is ambiguous. Germline lookup yields CDR1 LNHNV and CDR2 YYDKDF (reference sequence). The CDR3 has 14 residues. V lost 1 base and J lost 4, with 10 bases in between. CDR3 region: CATSRAGEGTEAFF. CDR3 bases: TGTGCCACCAGCAGAGCCGGTGAGGGCACTGAAGCTTTCTTT.